These 20 T cell receptor beta chains were sequenced from one sample in a study of response to subunit inactivated influenza vaccine. TCRdb reprocessed the RT-PCR reads with MiXCR, giving one entry per CDR3 protein. The table lists hundreds of thousands of distinct CDR3 sequences, approximately 12% of them singletons, with roughly a tenth in the top ten. This material consisted of PBMCs from blood, taken on the day of vaccination. The receptors derive from a man aged 50-59 years who received an inactivated influenza vaccine.

The rearrangement uses TRBV10-3 and TRBJ2-7; possibly TRBD2 for D (6 bases). V was trimmed by 2 bases and J by 5 bases, leaving 16 bases between them. Germline assignment: CDR1 ENHRY and CDR2 SYGVKD. The CDR3 sequence is 15 residues long. The CDR3 is CAISEGTGVSHEQYF. DNA for the CDR3: TGTGCCATCAGTGAGGGGACTGGGGTTAGCCACGAGCAGTACTTC.

The sample holds a few counts of this clonotype. The chain employs TRBV6-6 and TRBJ1-2; the D is unclear. This CDR3 is 13 amino acids long. Trimming removed 6 bases at V and 4 bases at J, with 12 bases between. CDR1 is MNHNY and CDR2 is SVGAGI in the germline V gene (reference sequence). CDR3 in DNA: TGTGCCAGCAGCCTTTCCGCCCCCTATGGCTACACCTTC. Residues: CASSLSAPYGYTF.

This clonotype turned up a few times. The rearrangement joins TRBV24-1 to TRBJ2-3, with TRBD1 matching over 8 bases. This CDR3 is 16 amino acids long. From germline, CDR1 is KGHDR and CDR2 SFDVKD. V lost 9 bases, J lost 5 bases, and 15 bases stayed unmatched. The CDR3 bases are TGTGCCACCGGACAGGGTCCCCATACTTCACAAGATACGCAGTATTTT. This codes for CATGQGPHTSQDTQYF.

This clonotype turned up a few times. The J gene is TRBJ2-3, the V gene TRBV7-2, with D unresolved. Between the trimmed V and J ends, which lost 1 base and 6 bases, there was a span of 5 bases. The CDR3 loop spans 12 amino acids. Germline CDR1 and CDR2: SGHTA and FQGNSA. CDR3 amino acids: CASSLDADTQYF. The CDR3 nucleotides are TGTGCCAGCAGCTTAGACGCTGATACGCAGTATTTT. The whole variable domain, remainder taken from reference TRBV7-2 and TRBJ2-3, is GAGVSQSPSNKVTEKGKDVELRCDPISGHTALYWYRQSLGQGLEFLIYFQGNSAPDKSGLPSDRFSAERTGGSVSTLTIQRTQQEDSAVYLCASSLDADTQYFGPGTRLTVL.

The V gene is TRBV28, the J gene TRBJ2-1; D may be TRBD2 (5 bases). Germline lookup yields CDR1 MDHEN and CDR2 SYDVKM. The CDR3 consists of 12 residues. V lost 2 bases and J 13 bases, leaving 12 bases between the germline ends. The chain's CDR3 is CASSLEVSGQFF. In DNA form, the CDR3 reads TGTGCCAGCAGTTTAGAAGTGAGCGGACAGTTCTTC.

Only a few counts were recorded for this clonotype. V is TRBV3-1 and J is TRBJ2-7; 8 nucleotides match TRBD1. The V gene end was trimmed by 4 bases and the J gene end by 0 bases; junction bases not matched to a gene: 11. The CDR3 is made up of 17 amino acids. The germline V gene encodes CDR1 LGHDT and CDR2 YNNKEL (reference sequence). This CDR3 reads CASSLRGLTLSSYEQYF. Written as DNA, the CDR3 is TGTGCCAGCAGCCTCAGGGGGCTCACCTTAAGCTCCTACGAGCAGTACTTC.

The CDR3 region has the DNA TGCGCCAGCAGCCCCGGACAGGGACCTGGGGCCAACGTCCTGACTTTC. Its translation: CASSPGQGPGANVLTF. This sequence joins TRBV5-1 and TRBJ2-6; TRBD1 matches at 8 bases. The CDR3 length is 16 residues. The V segment lost 4 bases and the J segment 2 bases; nucleotides outside the gene matches: 5. Germline CDR1 reads SGHRS; CDR2 reads YFSETQ.

V usage is TRBV5-6 and J usage is TRBJ1-2; D is perhaps TRBD1 (5 bases). Germline V gives CDR1 SGHDT, CDR2 YYEEEE. This CDR3 spans 13 amino acids. Trimming removed 0 bases at V and 7 bases at J, with 10 bases between. The CDR3 DNA is TGTGCCAGCAGCTTGGGACAGTTCTCTGGCTACACCTTC. This encodes CASSLGQFSGYTF.

The chain combines TRBV4-3 with TRBJ1-4, with D uncertain. The CDR3 is made up of 15 amino acids. Trimming took 0 bases from V and 8 from J, leaving 13 bases between them. Germline V lookup: CDR1 LGHNA, CDR2 YSLEER. CDR3 sequence: CASSQDRAYMEKLFF. CDR3 nucleotides: TGCGCCAGCAGCCAAGATCGGGCATACATGGAAAAACTGTTTTTT.

In this sample, this clonotype turned up a few times. In nucleotides, the CDR3 is TGTGCCAGCAGATCCGGGCCATGGGAGCCCCAGCATTTT. Protein sequence: CASRSGPWEPQHF. The J gene is TRBJ1-5, the V gene TRBV6-1, with D unclear. Germline V gene sequence: CDR1 MNHNS, CDR2 SASEGT. The CDR3 consists of 13 residues. V lost 6 bases to trimming and J lost 8 bases, with 14 bases between them.

The chain employs TRBV12-3 or TRBV12-4 and TRBJ2-1, with D perhaps TRBD2 (6 bases). The CDR3 length is 15 residues. V dropped 1 base and J dropped 5 bases, with 12 bases sitting between them. The CDR3 loop reads CASSLVRRGHNEQFF. Written as DNA, the CDR3 is TGTGCCAGCAGTTTAGTGCGGAGGGGACACAATGAGCAGTTCTTC.

The chain carries TRBV24-1 and TRBJ2-5, with D possibly TRBD2 on 5 matching bases. Trimming took off 2 bases at V and 5 bases at J, with 11 bases between the two ends. The V gene's germline CDR1 is KGHDR and CDR2 SFDVKD. This CDR3 contains 14 residues. As DNA, the CDR3 is TGTGCCACCAGTGATTACGACGGGGAGGAGACCCAGTACTTC. As protein: CATSDYDGEETQYF.

This clonotype occurred a few times. V gene TRBV18 combines with J gene TRBJ2-1; D remains unclear. This CDR3 has 17 amino acids. Between the trimmed V and J ends, which lost 3 bases and 0 bases, there was a span of 15 bases. The V gene's germline CDR1 is KGHSH and CDR2 LQKENI. The CDR3 coding sequence is TGTGCCAGCTCACCCCCGTTAAAGTCCCTCTCCTACAATGAGCAGTTCTTC. Its protein product is CASSPPLKSLSYNEQFF.

The J gene is TRBJ1-4, the V gene TRBV12-3 or TRBV12-4; 8 bases are a match to TRBD1. This CDR3 region has 14 residues. The ends lost 6 bases at V and 8 bases at J; junction bases unmatched: 8. Here the CDR3 DNA reads TGTGCCAGCAGCTGGACAGGGATCGGGGAAAAACTGTTTTTT. Translating it yields CASSWTGIGEKLFF.

The V gene is TRBV7-8, the J gene TRBJ2-7, with TRBD1 matching 9 bases. The CDR3 spans 14 residues. Germline-derived CDR1 and CDR2 are SGHVS and FQNEAQ. The V segment lost 3 bases and the J segment 4 bases; nucleotides outside the gene matches: 4. The CDR3 DNA reads TGTGCCAGCAGCTTCGGGACAGGGTGGTACGAGCAGTACTTC. Encoded protein: CASSFGTGWYEQYF.

The chain employs TRBV9 and TRBJ2-3; 10 bases map to TRBD2. Germline V gene sequence: CDR1 SGDLS, CDR2 YYNGEE. CDR3 length equals 18 residues. With 4 bases clipped from V and 4 bases from J, the junction kept 15 bases outside the gene matches. The CDR3 here is CASSPRTSGSLGADTQYF. The CDR3 nucleotides are TGTGCCAGCAGCCCGAGGACTAGCGGTAGTTTAGGAGCAGATACGCAGTATTTT. The full variable domain, completed using reference TRBV9 and TRBJ2-3, is DSGVTQTPKHLITATGQRVTLRCSPRSGDLSVYWYQQSLDQGLQFLIQYYNGEERAKGNILERFSAQQFPDLHSELNLSSLELGDSALYFCASSPRTSGSLGADTQYFGPGTRLTVL.

This chain connects TRBV7-2 to TRBJ2-2; D perhaps matches TRBD2 (6 bases). From germline, CDR1 is SGHTA and CDR2 FQGNSA. The V and J ends lost 2 bases and 2 bases respectively, with 12 bases between them. The CDR3 length is 16 residues. CDR3 in amino acids: CASSLQHGLNTGELFF. The CDR3 DNA sequence: TGTGCCAGCAGCTTACAGCATGGACTAAACACCGGGGAGCTGTTTTTT.

The chain carries TRBV11-2 and TRBJ2-1; TRBD2 aligns across 12 bases. Germline lookup yields CDR1 SGHAT and CDR2 FQNNGV. This CDR3 region has 19 residues. The V and J ends lost 0 bases and 4 bases, in that order; junction bases with no gene match: 10. CDR3 sequence (DNA): TGTGCCAGCAGCTTAGATGATCACCTAGCGGGGGGGGATTACAATGAGCAGTTCTTC. Translating gives CASSLDDHLAGGDYNEQFF.

CDR3 loop: CSAPTGGRFDEQFF. In nucleotides, the CDR3 is TGCAGTGCCCCCACTGGCGGGAGATTCGATGAGCAGTTCTTC. The rearrangement uses TRBV20-1 and TRBJ2-1; 7 bases agree with TRBD2. Germline CDR1 and CDR2: DFQATT and SNEGSKA (reference sequence). V trimming: 6 bases; J trimming: 8 bases; junction bases outside the gene matches: 13. The CDR3 loop spans 14 amino acids.

The rearrangement links TRBV20-1 to TRBJ1-5; D is unresolved. Germline V gene lookup returns CDR1 DFQATT and CDR2 SNEGSKA (reference sequence). V was shortened by 5 bases and J by 5 bases, with 10 bases between the two germline ends. The length of the CDR3 is 12 residues. CDR3 nucleotide sequence: TGCAGTGCTGGAAATCCGGATCAGCCCCAGCATTTT. Its translation: CSAGNPDQPQHF.